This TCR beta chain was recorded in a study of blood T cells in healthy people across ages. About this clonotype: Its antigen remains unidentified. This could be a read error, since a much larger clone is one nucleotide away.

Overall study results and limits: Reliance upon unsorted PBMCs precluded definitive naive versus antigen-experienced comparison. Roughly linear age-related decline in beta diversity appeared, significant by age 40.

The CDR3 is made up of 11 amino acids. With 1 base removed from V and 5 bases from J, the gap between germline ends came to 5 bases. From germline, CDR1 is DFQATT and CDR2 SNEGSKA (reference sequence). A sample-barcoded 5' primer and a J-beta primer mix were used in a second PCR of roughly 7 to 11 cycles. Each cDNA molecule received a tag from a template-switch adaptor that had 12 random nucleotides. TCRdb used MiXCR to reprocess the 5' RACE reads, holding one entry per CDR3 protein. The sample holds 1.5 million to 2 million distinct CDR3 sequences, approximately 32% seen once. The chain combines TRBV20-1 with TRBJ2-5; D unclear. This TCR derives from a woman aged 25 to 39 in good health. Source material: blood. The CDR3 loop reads CSARGWETQYF. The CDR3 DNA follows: TGCAGTGCTAGAGGTTGGGAGACCCAGTACTTC.